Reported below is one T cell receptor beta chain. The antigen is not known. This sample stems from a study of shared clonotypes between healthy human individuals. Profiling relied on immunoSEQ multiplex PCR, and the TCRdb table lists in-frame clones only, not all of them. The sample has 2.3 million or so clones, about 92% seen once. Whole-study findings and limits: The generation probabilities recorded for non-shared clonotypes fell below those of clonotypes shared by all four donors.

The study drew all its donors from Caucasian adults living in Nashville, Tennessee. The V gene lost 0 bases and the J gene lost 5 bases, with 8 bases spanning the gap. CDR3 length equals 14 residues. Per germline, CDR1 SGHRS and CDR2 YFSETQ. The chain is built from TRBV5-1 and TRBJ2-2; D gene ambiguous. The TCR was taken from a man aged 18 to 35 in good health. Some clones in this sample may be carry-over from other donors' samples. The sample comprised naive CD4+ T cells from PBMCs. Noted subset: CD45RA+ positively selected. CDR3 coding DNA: TGCGCCAGCAGCTTGGCCTATATTACCGGGGAGCTGTTTTTT. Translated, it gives CASSLAYITGELFF.